The 10 T cell receptor beta chains below were found in one sample sequenced in a study of blood T cells in healthy people across ages. Then a second PCR, running roughly 7 to 11 cycles, was carried out with a sample-barcoded 5' primer and a J-beta primer mix. TCRdb independently ran MiXCR on the 5' RACE reads; one entry per CDR3 protein. This sample has over 950,000 distinct CDR3 sequences, with more than 30% found just once. Sequencing was done on a sample of blood. Receptors were obtained from a man aged 18 to 29 in good health.

This clonotype was counted only a few times. This chain links TRBV12-3 or TRBV12-4 with TRBJ2-5; D is unresolved. The CDR3 runs 12 residues. V shed 4 bases and J shed 3 bases, with 6 bases lying between them. CDR3: CASSYTEETQYF. The CDR3 DNA reads TGTGCCAGCAGTTACACGGAAGAGACCCAGTACTTC.

As regards this clonotype: A much larger clone lies one base from this, so it may be a read error. The rearrangement joins TRBV10-3 to TRBJ2-1, with a tentative D call TRBD2 (5 bases). Trimming removed 2 bases at V and 10 bases at J, with 9 bases between. Germline CDR1 is ENHRY and CDR2 is SYGVKD. The CDR3 runs 12 residues. CDR3 amino acids: CAISEGSYEQFF. CDR3 coding DNA: TGTGCCATCAGTGAGGGGAGCTACGAGCAGTTCTTC.

The rearrangement links TRBV20-1 to TRBJ2-7; the D gene is possibly TRBD1 (5 bases). Trimming left V 5 bases short and J 0 bases short, with 14 bases between. Germline CDR1 reads DFQATT; CDR2 reads SNEGSKA (reference sequence). There are 14 residues in the CDR3. The DNA of the CDR3 is TGCAGTGCTCGACCGGACAAACTCTCCTACGAGCAGTACTTC. It encodes CSARPDKLSYEQYF.

Notes on this clonotype: Sequence at one end of the junction differs from germline and may be a read error. This rearrangement joins TRBV7-2 to TRBJ2-3; 10 bases line up with TRBD2. Germline V gene sequence: CDR1 SGHTA, CDR2 FQGNSA. This CDR3 is built from 20 residues. This CDR3 reads CVSSLVASGGALTSTDTQYF. Written as DNA, the CDR3 is TGTGTCAGCAGCTTAGTGGCTAGCGGGGGAGCCCTCACTAGCACAGATACGCAGTATTTT. The full variable domain, its missing parts supplied by reference TRBV7-2 and TRBJ2-3, is GAGVSQSPSNKVTEKGKDVELRCDPISGHTALYWYRQSLGQGLEFLIYFQGNSAPDKSGLPSDRFSAERTGGSVSTLTIQRTQQEDSAVYLCVSSLVASGGALTSTDTQYFGPGTRLTVL.

This rearrangement joins TRBV7-2 to TRBJ2-4, with D possibly being TRBD1 or TRBD2 (6 bases each). The CDR3 consists of 16 residues. Trimming cost V 1 base and J 13 bases, with 23 bases left between them. Germline CDR1 SGHTA, CDR2 FQGNSA. CDR3: CASSLEPPGGLFEQYF. The CDR3 DNA sequence: TGTGCCAGCAGCTTAGAACCTCCCGGGGGCCTCTTTGAGCAGTACTTC.

The V and J genes are TRBV18 and TRBJ2-5; 12 bases are shared with TRBD1. The DNA end lines up better with TRBJ2-7; the J call may be wrong. CDR1 is KGHSH, CDR2 LQKENI, per germline. The CDR3 runs to 15 residues. Here the CDR3 reads CASSPGTGGEYEQYF. As DNA, the CDR3 is TGTGCCAGCTCACCGGGGACAGGGGGCGAATACGAGCAGTACTTC.

About this clonotype itself: The germline gene is not matched at one end of the junction; a read error may be the cause. The chain uses TRBV6-5 and TRBJ2-3; no reliable D call. This CDR3 has 14 residues. Germline V gene data show CDR1 as MNHEY and CDR2 as SVGAGI. DNA for the CDR3: TGTGCCAGCAGTGACTCTCAGCGTCGGGCAACGCAGTATTTT. Translating gives CASSDSQRRATQYF.

Turning to this clonotype: Just one base apart from a much larger clone, this may be a read error. This sequence joins TRBV20-1 and TRBJ2-7, with D perhaps matching TRBD2 (6 bases). V lost 5 bases and J 12 bases, leaving 23 bases between the germline ends. Germline V CDR1 and CDR2: DFQATT, SNEGSKA (reference sequence). This CDR3 comprises 13 residues. CDR3 sequence reads: CSARGTDKNIRYF. CDR3 DNA: TGCAGTGCTCGCGGGACCGACAAAAACATTCGGTACTTC.

V gene TRBV4-3 combines with J gene TRBJ2-2; D remains ambiguous. The CDR3 runs 14 residues. V dropped 0 bases and J dropped 6 bases, with 8 bases sitting between them. Germline V lookup: CDR1 LGHNA, CDR2 YSLEER. CDR3 nucleotide sequence: TGCGCCAGCAGCCAAGATATGGCGCCCGGGGAGCTGTTTTTT. It yields the protein CASSQDMAPGELFF.

This rearrangement joins TRBV28 to TRBJ2-7, with 8 bases fitting TRBD1. V was pared by 5 bases and J by 0 bases, with 6 bases of the junction left unmatched. CDR3 size: 15 residues. CDR1 is MDHEN and CDR2 is SYDVKM in the germline V gene. The CDR3 sequence: CASSPRTGSSYEQYF. The CDR3 nucleotides are TGTGCCAGCAGTCCCAGGACAGGGAGCTCCTACGAGCAGTACTTC.